The clone carrying this T cell receptor (beta chain) was counted between two and nine times. The data belong to a study of shared clonotypes between healthy human individuals. Assay used: immunoSEQ multiplex PCR; TCRdb lists only in-frame clones, some missing. The data contain roughly 720,000 clones, around 90% of them singletons. This TCR was recovered from a man in his late teens or twenties in good health. Some clones in this sample may be carry-over from other donors' samples. The sample consisted of memory CD8+ T cells from PBMCs. Subset noted: CD45RO+ cells pooled with CCR7-negative TemRA cells.

This chain's CDR3 is CASMAYFNTEAFF. The CDR3 coding sequence is TGTGCCAGTATGGCATATTTCAACACTGAAGCTTTCTTT. The chain carries TRBV19 and TRBJ1-1; no firm D call. The CDR3 consists of 13 residues. Trimming removed 7 bases from V and 2 bases from J, with 11 bases in between. Germline values: CDR1 LNHDA, CDR2 SQIVND (reference sequence).